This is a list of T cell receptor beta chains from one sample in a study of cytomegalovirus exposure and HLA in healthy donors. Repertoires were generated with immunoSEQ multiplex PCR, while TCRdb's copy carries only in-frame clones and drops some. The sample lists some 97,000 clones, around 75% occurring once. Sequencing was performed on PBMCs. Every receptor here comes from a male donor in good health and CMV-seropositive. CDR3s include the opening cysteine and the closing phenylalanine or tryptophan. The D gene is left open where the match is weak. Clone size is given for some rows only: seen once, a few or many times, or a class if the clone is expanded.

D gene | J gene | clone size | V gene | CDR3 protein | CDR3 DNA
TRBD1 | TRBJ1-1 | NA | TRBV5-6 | CASSLEGTGRVTEAFF | TGTGCCAGCAGCTTGGAAGGGACAGGGAGAGTCACTGAAGCTTTCTTT
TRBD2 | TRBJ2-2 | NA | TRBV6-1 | CASSGGTSGGAGTGELFF | TGTGCCAGCAGTGGCGGGACTAGCGGGGGGGCGGGGACCGGGGAGCTGTTTTTT
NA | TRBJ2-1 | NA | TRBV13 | CASSLAGAWYNEQFF | TGTGCCAGCAGCTTGGCGGGGGCATGGTACAATGAGCAGTTCTTC
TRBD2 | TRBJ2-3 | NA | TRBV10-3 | CAISPAGGNTDTQYF | TGTGCCATCAGTCCAGCGGGGGGTAACACAGATACGCAGTATTTT
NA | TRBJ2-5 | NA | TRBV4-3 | CASSQERGNQETQYF | TGCGCCAGCAGCCAAGAGCGGGGAAACCAAGAGACCCAGTACTTC
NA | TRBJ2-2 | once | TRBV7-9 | CSSSLMASTGELFF | TGTTCCAGCAGCTTGATGGCCTCCACCGGGGAGCTGTTTTTT
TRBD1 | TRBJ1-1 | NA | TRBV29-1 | CSAKQGEGTEAFF | TGCAGCGCCAAACAGGGGGAGGGCACTGAAGCTTTCTTT
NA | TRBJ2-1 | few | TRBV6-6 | CASSTTGRGYNEQFF | TGTGCCAGCAGTACTACAGGAAGGGGTTACAATGAGCAGTTCTTC
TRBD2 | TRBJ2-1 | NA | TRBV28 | CASSRTGTSRNEQFF | TGTGCCAGCAGCCGTACCGGGACTAGCCGCAATGAGCAGTTCTTC
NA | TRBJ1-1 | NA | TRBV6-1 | CASSLDPRTTEAFF | TGTGCCAGCAGCCTAGACCCACGTACCACCGAAGCTTTCTTT
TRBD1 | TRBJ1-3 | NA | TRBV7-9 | CASSLRGQGHSGNTIYF | TGTGCCAGCAGCTTAAGGGGACAGGGGCACTCTGGAAACACCATATATTTT
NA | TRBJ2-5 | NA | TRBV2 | CASSEWTRGEETQYF | TGTGCCAGCAGTGAATGGACTAGGGGGGAAGAGACCCAGTACTTC
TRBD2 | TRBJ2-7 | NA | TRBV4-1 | CASSQNSGYEQYF | TGCGCCAGCAGCCAAAATAGCGGGTACGAGCAGTACTTC
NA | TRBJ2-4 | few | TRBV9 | CASSTDSYRNIQYF | TGTGCCAGCAGCACTGACAGTTACAGAAACATTCAGTACTTC
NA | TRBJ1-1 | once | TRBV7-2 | CASGLTNTEAFF | TGTGCCAGCGGCCTTACGAACACTGAAGCTTTCTTT
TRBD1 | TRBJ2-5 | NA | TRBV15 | CATSRDGQGGETQYF | TGTGCCACCAGCAGAGATGGACAGGGGGGAGAGACCCAGTACTTC
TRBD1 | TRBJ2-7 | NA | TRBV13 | CASSLGQGRRYEQYF | TGTGCCAGCAGCTTGGGACAGGGGCGCAGGTACGAGCAGTACTTC